The T cell receptor (beta chain) under discussion was sequenced for a study of shared clonotypes between healthy human individuals. In the study overall: Three plates were used per donor for CD4 naive, three for CD4 memory, two for CD8 naive and one for CD8 memory. Broader study findings: Memory subsets had estimated richness that was generally smaller than that of naive subsets. Shared across four donors were around 5% of the naive CD4 clonotypes.

This clone came up once. Its antigen is not identified. Germline lookup yields CDR1 SGDLS and CDR2 YYNGEE. V lost 4 bases and J lost 0, with 16 bases in between. CDR3 length: 16 amino acids. Some 30,000 T cell genomes, or about 190 ng DNA, went into the sorted-subset replicate PCRs. Sequencing was performed with immunoSEQ multiplex PCR; in TCRdb, only in-frame clones are kept and a portion is missing. This sample has about 2 million clones, with 95% found just once. The sequencing sample was made of naive CD4+ T cells sorted from blood. Indicated subset: CD45RA+ positively selected. The chain joins TRBV9 to TRBJ1-2; D may be TRBD1 (5 bases). This TCR came from a man in his late teens or twenties in good health. CDR3 protein: CASSRVLGVTNYGYTF. The CDR3, as DNA: TGTGCCAGCAGCCGCGTATTGGGGGTGACTAACTATGGCTACACCTTC.